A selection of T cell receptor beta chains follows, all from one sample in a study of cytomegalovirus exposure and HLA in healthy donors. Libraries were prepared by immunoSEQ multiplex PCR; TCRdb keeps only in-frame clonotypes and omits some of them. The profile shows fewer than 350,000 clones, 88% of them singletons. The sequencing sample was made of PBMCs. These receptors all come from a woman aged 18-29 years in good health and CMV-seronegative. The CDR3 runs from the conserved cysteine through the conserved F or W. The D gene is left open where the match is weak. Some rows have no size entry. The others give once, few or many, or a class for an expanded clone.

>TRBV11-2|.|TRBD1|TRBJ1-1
TGTGCCAGCAGCTTACTTCCGGGGACAGGGGGGGAAGCTTTCTTT
CASSLLPGTGGEAFF
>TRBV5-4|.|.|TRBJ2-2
TGTGCCAGCAGCTTGGCCTTCCAGTCGAACACCGGGGAGCTGTTTTTT
CASSLAFQSNTGELFF
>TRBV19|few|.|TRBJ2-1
TGTGCCAGTGCTGGGGGCCTCTACAATGAGCAGTTCTTC
CASAGGLYNEQFF
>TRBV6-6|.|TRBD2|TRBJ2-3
TGTGCCAGCAGCGGGACTAGCGGGAGAGGAGGTACGCAGTATTTT
CASSGTSGRGGTQYF
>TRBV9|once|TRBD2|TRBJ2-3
TGTGCCAGCAGCGCCCCGTCGGGAGGAGGATATACGCAGTATTTT
CASSAPSGGGYTQYF
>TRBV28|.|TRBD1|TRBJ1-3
TGTGCCAGCAGTCGACAGGGGGCCTTTGGAAACACCATATATTTT
CASSRQGAFGNTIYF
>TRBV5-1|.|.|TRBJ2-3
TGCGCCAGCAGCCCGGGACGGGAGGATACGCAGTATTTT
CASSPGREDTQYF
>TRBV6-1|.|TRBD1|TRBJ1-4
TGTGCCAGCAGTGTTTCAGGGGGCGTTGAAAAACTGTTTTTT
CASSVSGGVEKLFF
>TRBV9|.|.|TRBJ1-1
TGTGCCAGCAGCCAAAGGCCAGCACGGAGCACTGAAGCTTTCTTT
CASSQRPARSTEAFF
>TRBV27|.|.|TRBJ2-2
TGTGCCAGCAGTTTGAGAGGGACAACGAACACCGGGGAGCTGTTTTTT
CASSLRGTTNTGELFF
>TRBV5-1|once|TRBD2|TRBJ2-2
TGCGCCAGCAGCCGGGGACTAGCGGGTACCGGGGAGCTGTTTTTT
CASSRGLAGTGELFF
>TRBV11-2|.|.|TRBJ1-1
TGTGCCAGCAGCTTCGGACATTTGAACACTGAAGCTTTCTTT
CASSFGHLNTEAFF
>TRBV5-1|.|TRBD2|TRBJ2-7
TGCGCCAGCAGCCGCGGGACTAGCTCCCGTAGCTCCTACGAGCAGTACTTC
CASSRGTSSRSSYEQYF
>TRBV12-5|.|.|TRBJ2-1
TGTGCTAGTGGCGACACAGGTAGGGAGCAGTTCTTC
CASGDTGREQFF
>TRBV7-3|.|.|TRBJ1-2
TGTGCCAGCAGCTTAAACTCAGGTTCTAACTATGGCTACACCTTC
CASSLNSGSNYGYTF
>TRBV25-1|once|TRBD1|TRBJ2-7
TGTGCCAGCAGTGAAACAGGGGACAAGGGGGAGCAGTACTTC
CASSETGDKGEQYF
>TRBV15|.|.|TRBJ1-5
TGTGCCACCAGTCAATCCAATCAGCCCCAGCATTTT
CATSQSNQPQHF
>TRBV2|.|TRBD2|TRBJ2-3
TGTGCCAGCAGTGAATTTAGCGGGAGGGTAGCTCGCACAGATACGCAGTATTTT
CASSEFSGRVARTDTQYF
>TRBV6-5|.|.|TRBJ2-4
TGTGCCACCTCCGACGGGGTTCTAACGAACATTCAGTACTTC
CATSDGVLTNIQYF
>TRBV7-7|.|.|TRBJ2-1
TGTGCCAGCAGCGACGGGACAACCTCCTACAATGAGCAGTTCTTC
CASSDGTTSYNEQFF
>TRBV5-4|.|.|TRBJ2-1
TGTGCCAGCAGCTTGGCCCTAGCCCAATACAATGAGCAGTTCTTC
CASSLALAQYNEQFF
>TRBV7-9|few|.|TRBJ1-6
TGTGCCAGCAGCGCGGCCGGAGGTTCACCCCTCCACTTT
CASSAAGGSPLHF
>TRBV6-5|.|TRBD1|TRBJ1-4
TGTGCCAGCAGTTACGGGGCTGACAGGGGCGGCGAAAAACTGTTTTTT
CASSYGADRGGEKLFF
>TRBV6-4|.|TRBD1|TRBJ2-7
TGTGCCAGCAGCGCGACAGGGGGCACCTACGAGCAGTACTTC
CASSATGGTYEQYF
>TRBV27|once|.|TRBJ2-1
TGTGCCACGCGTCCAATCGGGGAGGCAACCAATGAGCAGTTCTTC
CATRPIGEATNEQFF
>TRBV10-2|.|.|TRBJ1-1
TGCGCCAGCTATCGGGGTGAGTCTGAAGCTTTCTTT
CASYRGESEAFF
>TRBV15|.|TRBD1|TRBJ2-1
TGTGCCACCAGCGGGGACAGGGGGCGTTACTACAATGAGCAGTTCTTC
CATSGDRGRYYNEQFF
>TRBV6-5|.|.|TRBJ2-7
TGTGCCAGCAGTTACTTTCCACAGGGGGGGGGTTACGAGCAGTACTTC
CASSYFPQGGGYEQYF
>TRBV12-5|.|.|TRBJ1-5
TGTGCTAGTGGTTCCGGTAATCAGCCCCAGCATTTT
CASGSGNQPQHF
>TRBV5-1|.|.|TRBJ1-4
TGCGCCAGCAGCGGTACGGGACTCAGTAATGAAAAACTGTTTTTT
CASSGTGLSNEKLFF
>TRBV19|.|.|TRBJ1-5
TGTGCCAGTAGTATAGCCTACAGTGAAAGCAATCAGCCCCAGCATTTT
CASSIAYSESNQPQHF
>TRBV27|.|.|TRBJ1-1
TGTGCCAGCAGGGACAGCATGAACACTGAAGCTTTCTTT
CASRDSMNTEAFF
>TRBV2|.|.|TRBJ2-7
TGTGCCAGCAGTGCTGACAGGAGCTCCTACGAGCAGTACTTC
CASSADRSSYEQYF
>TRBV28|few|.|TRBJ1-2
TGTGCCAGCACCCCGGAGGGGTCTGGCTACACCTTC
CASTPEGSGYTF
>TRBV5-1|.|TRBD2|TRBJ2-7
TGCGCCAGCAGCCTGACTAGCGGGAGCTACGAGCAGTACTTC
CASSLTSGSYEQYF
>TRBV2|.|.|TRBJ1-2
TGTGCCAGCAGTGAAGCGCGGGGAGGCTACACCTTC
CASSEARGGYTF
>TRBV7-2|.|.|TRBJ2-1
TGTGCCAGCAGCCCGCCTAGTGGTGGCTACAATGAGCAGTTCTTC
CASSPPSGGYNEQFF
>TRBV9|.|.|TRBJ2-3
TGTGCCAGCAGCGTAGCGGGAGTATTGGCAGATACGCAGTATTTT
CASSVAGVLADTQYF
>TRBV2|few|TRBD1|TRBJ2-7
TGTGCCAGCATGGACAGGTTCAACGAGCAGTACTTC
CASMDRFNEQYF
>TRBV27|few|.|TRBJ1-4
TGTGCCAGCACCCAGAGGAGGGGTGAAAAACTGTTTTTT
CASTQRRGEKLFF
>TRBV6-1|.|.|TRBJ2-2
TGTGCCAGCAGAACAGCGAACACCGGGGAGCTGTTTTTT
CASRTANTGELFF
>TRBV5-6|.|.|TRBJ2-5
TGTGCCAGCAGCCGATCGGGTGGTATAGAGACCCAGTACTTC
CASSRSGGIETQYF
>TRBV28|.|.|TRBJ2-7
TGTGCCAGCAGTCTCGGACTCCGCAAGGACTTC
CASSLGLRKDF
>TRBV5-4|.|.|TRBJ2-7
TGTGCCAGCAGCTTGGCGGGAAGGTGGACCGAGCAGTACTTC
CASSLAGRWTEQYF
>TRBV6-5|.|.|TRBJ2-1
TGTGCCAGCAGTTACTCCCCCCTGCGGTTAAATGAGCAGTTCTTC
CASSYSPLRLNEQFF
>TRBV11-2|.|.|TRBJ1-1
TGTGCCAGCAGCCCCCCATTACAGGGAAACACTGAAGCTTTCTTT
CASSPPLQGNTEAFF
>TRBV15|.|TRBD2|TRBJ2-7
TGTGCCACCAGCAGAGTAGTCGGTAGCGGGCCCTCCTACGAGCAGTACTTC
CATSRVVGSGPSYEQYF